Below, one T cell receptor beta chain is given with its context. This record comes from a study of blood T cell repertoires in COVID-19. Study overall: COVID-19 samples, acute and convalescent, were from the United States, Italy and Spain. The analysed material was cDNA or gDNA that came from T cells, B-cell-depleted T cells, or PBMCs.

CDR3 length: 15 amino acids. V was clipped by 3 bases and J by 1 base; unmatched bases: 4. The germline gives CDR1 MDHEN, CDR2 SYDVKM. Authors' analysis steps: The authors estimated nucleated cell counts from reference gene primer amplification. Clones were read by immunoSEQ multiplex PCR, and TCRdb kept only the in-frame ones, dropping some. The V and J calls and clone size come from that table; D and trimming were worked out from the DNA. The table has a few hundred thousand clones, about 85% seen once; the top ten hold approximately 3.7%. The chain combines TRBV28 with TRBJ1-1; TRBD1 matches 8 bases. This sequence originates from a young woman with acute or convalescent COVID-19. Sequenced sample: peripheral blood. The CDR3 DNA reads TGTGCCAGCAGTTTCTCAGGGGGCTCGAACACTGAAGCTTTCTTT. Its translation is CASSFSGGSNTEAFF.